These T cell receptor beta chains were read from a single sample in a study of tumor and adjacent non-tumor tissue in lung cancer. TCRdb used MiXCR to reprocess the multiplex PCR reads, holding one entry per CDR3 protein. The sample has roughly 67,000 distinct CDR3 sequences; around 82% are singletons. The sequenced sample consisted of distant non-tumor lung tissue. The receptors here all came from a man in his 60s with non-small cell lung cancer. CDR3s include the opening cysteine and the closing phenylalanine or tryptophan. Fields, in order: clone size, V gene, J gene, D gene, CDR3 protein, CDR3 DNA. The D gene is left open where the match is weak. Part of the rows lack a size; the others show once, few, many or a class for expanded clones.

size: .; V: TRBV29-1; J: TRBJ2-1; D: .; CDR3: CSADPIGGIYSELFF; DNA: TGCAGCGCAGACCCGATAGGGGGTATCTACAGTGAGCTGTTCTTC
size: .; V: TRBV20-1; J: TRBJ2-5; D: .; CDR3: CSTRSRSQETQYF; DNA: TGCAGTACTAGAAGTAGAAGCCAAGAGACCCAGTACTTC
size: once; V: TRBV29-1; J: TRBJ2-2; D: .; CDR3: CSAQTRANTGELFF; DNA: TGCAGCGCCCAGACTAGAGCGAACACTGGGGAGCTGTTTTTT
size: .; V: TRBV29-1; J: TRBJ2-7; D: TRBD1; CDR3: CSAEPGGEGTYEQYF; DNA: TGCAGCGCTGAACCAGGGGGCGAGGGGACCTACGAGCAGTACTTC
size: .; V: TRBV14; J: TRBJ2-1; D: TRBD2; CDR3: CASCQESLARSYEQFF; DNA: TGTGCCAGCTGCCAAGAATCACTAGCGAGATCGTATGAGCAGTTCTTC
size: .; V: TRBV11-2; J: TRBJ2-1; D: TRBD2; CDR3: CVSSGTGNEQFF; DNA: TGTGTAAGCAGCGGGACTGGCAATGAGCAGTTCTTC
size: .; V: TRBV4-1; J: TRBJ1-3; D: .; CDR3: CATSQESPGIGVNTKYF; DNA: TGCGCCACCAGCCAAGAGAGTCCCGGGATAGGGGTGAACACCAAATATTTT
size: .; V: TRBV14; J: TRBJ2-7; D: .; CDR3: CAGSQSPGDEQYF; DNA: TGTGCCGGTAGCCAAAGTCCCGGGGATGAACAGTACTTC
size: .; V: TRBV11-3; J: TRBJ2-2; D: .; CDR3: CASSYLTGELFF; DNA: TGTGCCAGCAGCTACCTCACCGGGGAGCTGTTTTTT
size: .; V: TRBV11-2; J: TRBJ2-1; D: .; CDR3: CASSPDTTHNEQFF; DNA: TGTGCCAGCAGCCCGGACACAACCCACAATGAGCAGTTCTTC
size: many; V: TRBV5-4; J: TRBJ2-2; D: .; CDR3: CASSTQGAGTGELFF; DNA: TGTGCCAGCAGCACCCAGGGTGCCGGCACCGGGGAGCTGTTTTTT
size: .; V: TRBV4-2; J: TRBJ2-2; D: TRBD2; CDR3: CASSPIAGGTRGNTGKLFF; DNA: TGTGCCAGCAGCCCAATAGCGGGAGGGACACGAGGGAACACCGGGAAGCTGTTTTTT
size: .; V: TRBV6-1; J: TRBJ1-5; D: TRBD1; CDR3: CASSARDRGLNRPQQF; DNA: TGTGCCAGCAGTGCACGGGACAGGGGGCTCAATCGGCCCCAGCAATTT
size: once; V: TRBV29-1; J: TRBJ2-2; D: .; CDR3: CSADQNTGELLF; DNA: TGCAGCGCTGACCAAAACACCGGGGAGCTGCTTTTT
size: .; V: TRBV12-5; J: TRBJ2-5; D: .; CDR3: CASGPDSGQTQYF; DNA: TGTGCCAGTGGCCCGGACTCTGGTCAGACCCAGTACTTC
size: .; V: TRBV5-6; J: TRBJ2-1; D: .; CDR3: CATSFDTPGFNEQFF; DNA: TGTGCCACCAGCTTCGACACCCCTGGGTTCAATGAGCAGTTCTTC
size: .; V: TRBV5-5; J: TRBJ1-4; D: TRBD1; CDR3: CASSLQGQTEQLFF; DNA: TGTGCTAGCAGCTTACAGGGGCAGACTGAACAACTGTTTTTT
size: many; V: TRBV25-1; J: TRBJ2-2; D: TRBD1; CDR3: CASNLGTGVVWAGELFF; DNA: TGTGCCAGCAACCTCGGGACAGGGGTCGTTTGGGCCGGGGAGCTGTTTTTT
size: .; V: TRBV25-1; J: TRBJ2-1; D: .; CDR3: CASRPTGPGDQSPNEEFF; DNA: TGTGCCAGCAGGCCGACAGGGCCGGGGGATCAGTCACCCAATGAGGAGTTCTTC
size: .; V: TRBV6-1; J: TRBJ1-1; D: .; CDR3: CASTTGQSTKAFF; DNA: TGTGCCAGCACCACAGGACAGAGCACTAAAGCTTTCTTT
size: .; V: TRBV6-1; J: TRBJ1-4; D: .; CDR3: CVTLGLEGGKLFF; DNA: TGTGTCACCCTCGGGCTCGAGGGTGGAAAACTGTTTTTT
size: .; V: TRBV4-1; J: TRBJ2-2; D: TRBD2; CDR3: CASSPRIRLAGETVELFF; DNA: TGCGCCAGCAGCCCGCGAATCCGACTAGCGGGAGAAACCGTGGAGCTGTTTTTT
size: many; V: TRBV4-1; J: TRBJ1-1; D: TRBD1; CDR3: CASSQRTGRNTEAFF; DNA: TGCGCCAGCAGCCAGAGGACAGGGAGAAACACTGAAGCTTTCTTT
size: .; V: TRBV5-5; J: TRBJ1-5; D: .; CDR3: CASSLVGGDGNQPHHF; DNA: TGTGCCAGCAGCTTGGTGGGAGGGGACGGCAATCAGCCCCATCATTTT
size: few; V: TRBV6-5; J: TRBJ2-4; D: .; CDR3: CANSYNRDSGNIQYF; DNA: TGTGCTAACAGTTACAACCGGGATTCGGGGAACATTCAGTACTTC
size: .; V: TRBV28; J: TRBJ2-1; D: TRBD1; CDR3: CANTGGQGRSQQFF; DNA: TGTGCCAACACCGGCGGACAGGGCAGGTCACAGCAATTCTTC
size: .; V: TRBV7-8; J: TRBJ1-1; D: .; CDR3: CASSLALGDTEAFF; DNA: TGTGCCAGCAGCCTAGCCCTAGGGGACACTGAAGCTTTCTTT
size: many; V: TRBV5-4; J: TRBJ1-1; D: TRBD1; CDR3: CASSFGTGWGTEAFF; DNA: TGTGCCAGCAGCTTCGGGACAGGGTGGGGGACTGAAGCTTTCTTT
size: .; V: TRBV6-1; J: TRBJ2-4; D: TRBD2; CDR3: CATRGDVENIQYF; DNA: TGTGCCACACGGGGGGATGTGGAAAACATTCAGTACTTC
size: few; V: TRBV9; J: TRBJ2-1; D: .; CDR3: CASSKNLGSGGNEQFF; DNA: TGTGCCAGCAGCAAAAACCTAGGTTCTGGGGGCAATGAGCAGTTCTTC
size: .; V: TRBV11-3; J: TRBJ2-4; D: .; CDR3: CAGSPSWGAKENIQYF; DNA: TGTGCCGGCAGCCCATCCTGGGGGGCAAAGGAAAACATTCAGTACTTC
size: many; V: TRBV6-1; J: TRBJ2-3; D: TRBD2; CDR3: CASSEASGRADTQYF; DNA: TGTGCCAGCAGTGAAGCTAGCGGGAGGGCCGATACGCAGTATTTT
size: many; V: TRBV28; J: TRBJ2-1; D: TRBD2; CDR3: CASRRGMYNEQFF; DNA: TGTGCCAGCAGGCGGGGGATGTACAATGAGCAGTTCTTC
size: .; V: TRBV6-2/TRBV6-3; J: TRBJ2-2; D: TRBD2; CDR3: CASSTASGKLHTEELFF; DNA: TGTGCCAGCAGTACCGCTAGCGGGAAGCTTCACACCGAGGAGCTGTTTTTT
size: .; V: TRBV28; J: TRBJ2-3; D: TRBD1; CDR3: CASSRTGFETDTQYF; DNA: TGTGCCAGCAGTCGGACAGGATTCGAAACAGATACGCAGTACTTT
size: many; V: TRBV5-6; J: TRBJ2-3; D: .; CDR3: CASSLASRDWLTDTQYF; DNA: TGTGCCAGCAGCTTGGCTTCCCGGGACTGGCTCACAGATACGCAGTATTTT
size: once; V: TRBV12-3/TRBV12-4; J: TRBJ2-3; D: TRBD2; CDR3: CARNLGLAGGSTNTQYF; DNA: TGTGCCAGGAATTTAGGATTAGCGGGAGGGAGCACAAATACGCAGTATTTT
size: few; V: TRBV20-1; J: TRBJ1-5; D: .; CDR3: CSAFNQTGDSNQPQHF; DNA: TGCAGTGCTTTTAACCAGACAGGTGATAGCAATCAGCCCCAGCATTTT
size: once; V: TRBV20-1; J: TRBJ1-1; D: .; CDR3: CSAKRVDTTNAEAFF; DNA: TGCAGTGCTAAGCGTGTGGATACCACCAACGCTGAAGCTTTCTTT
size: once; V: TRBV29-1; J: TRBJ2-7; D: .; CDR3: CRARSGASYEQYF; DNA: TGCAGAGCGAGGTCGGGGGCCTCCTACGAGCAGTACTTC
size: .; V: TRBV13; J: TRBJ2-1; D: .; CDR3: CASSSPTRRANEQLF; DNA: TGTGCCAGCAGTTCCCCGACTAGAAGGGCCAATGAGCAGCTCTTC
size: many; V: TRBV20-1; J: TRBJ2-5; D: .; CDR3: CSATLRTRQETQYF; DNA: TGCAGTGCCACGCTTAGGACGCGGCAAGAGACCCAGTACTTC
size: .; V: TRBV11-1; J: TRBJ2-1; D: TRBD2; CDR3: CTSSLWTSGNIEQFF; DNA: TGTACCAGCAGCCTGTGGACCAGCGGGAACATTGAGCAGTTCTTC
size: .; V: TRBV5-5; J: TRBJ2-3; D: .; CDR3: CASRRWGDRRDTQYF; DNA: TGTGCCAGCAGACGGTGGGGAGACCGGCGAGATACGCAGTATTTT
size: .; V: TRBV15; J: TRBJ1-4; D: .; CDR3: CATSEEGQTNEILFF; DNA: TGTGCCACCAGCGAGGAGGGGCAGACTAATGAGATACTGTTTTTT
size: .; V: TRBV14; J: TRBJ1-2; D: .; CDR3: CASSPMSSTSWYGYTF; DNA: TGTGCCAGCAGCCCAATGTCCTCAACATCGTGGTATGGCTACACCTTC
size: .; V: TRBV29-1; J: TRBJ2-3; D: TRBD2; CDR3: CRAAWTSGTDTQYF; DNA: TGCAGGGCCGCCTGGACTAGCGGCACAGATACGCAGTATTTT
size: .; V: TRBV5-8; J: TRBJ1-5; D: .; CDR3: CASSSDRLVVGVNSNQPQHF; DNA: TGTGCCAGCAGCTCTGACAGGCTTGTTGTCGGAGTCAATAGTAATCAGCCCCAGCATTTT
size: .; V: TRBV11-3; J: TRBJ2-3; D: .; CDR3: CANSSRLADIIDTQYF; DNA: TGTGCCAACAGCTCCAGGCTAGCAGATATCATAGATACTCAGTATTTT
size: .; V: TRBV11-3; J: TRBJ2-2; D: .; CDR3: CASSLGLGGEPFF; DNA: TGTGCCAGCAGCTTAGGTTTGGGCGGGGAGCCGTTTTTT